This entry lists 6 T cell receptor beta chains sequenced from one sample in a study of cytomegalovirus exposure and HLA in healthy donors. Both 60 Vbeta primers and 13 Jbeta primers went into the PCR. Produced via immunoSEQ multiplex PCR; TCRdb's table is partial and in-frame only. This table holds over 150,000 clones, 77% found once. The source material was PBMCs. These receptors originate from a woman aged 60-75 years in good health and CMV-seropositive.

The chain joins TRBV27 to TRBJ1-3; D unclear. The CDR3 length is 15 residues. V lost 5 bases and J lost 0, with 11 bases in between. Germline CDR1 reads MNHEY; CDR2 reads SMNVEV (reference sequence). DNA of the CDR3: TGTGCCAGCAGTCTCACCTATAGCTCTGGAAACACCATATATTTT. Its protein product is CASSLTYSSGNTIYF.

This clone was recorded once. The J gene is TRBJ2-3, the V gene TRBV5-1, with 9 bases matching TRBD2. V gave up 6 bases and J gave up 0 bases; unmatched junction bases: 11. The CDR3 has 17 residues. In germline, CDR1 is SGHRS, CDR2 YFSETQ. The CDR3 DNA reads TGCGCCAGCAAACATACCGCTAGCGGGATAAGCACAGATACGCAGTATTTT. Translation gives CASKHTASGISTDTQYF.

The rearrangement uses TRBV7-9 and TRBJ2-5; 7 positions match TRBD2. From germline, CDR1 is SEHNR and CDR2 FQNEAQ (reference sequence). CDR3 length: 14 residues. After removal of 3 bases from V and 5 bases from J, the junction contained 6 bases not matched to a gene. In DNA, the CDR3 is TGTGCCAGCAGCTTTTGGGAGGGCCAGGAGACCCAGTACTTC. Residues: CASSFWEGQETQYF. Complete variable domain (other parts from reference TRBV7-9 and TRBJ2-5): DTGVSQNPRHKITKRGQNVTFRCDPISEHNRLYWYRQTLGQGPEFLTYFQNEAQLEKSRLLSDRFSAERPKGSFSTLEIQRTEQGDSAMYLCASSFWEGQETQYFGPGTRLLVL.

The rearrangement joins TRBV4-3 to TRBJ1-3; D not resolved. The germline V gene has CDR1 LGHNA and CDR2 YSLEER. This CDR3 contains 14 residues. The ends were cut back, 0 bases at V and 3 bases at J, with 6 bases in the middle. The CDR3 region is CASSQDPDGNTIYF. DNA for the CDR3: TGCGCCAGCAGCCAAGATCCAGATGGAAACACCATATATTTT.

The V and J genes are TRBV9 and TRBJ2-2; 7 nucleotides line up with TRBD1. V lost 2 bases and J lost 3; bases outside the gene matches: 7. The CDR3 consists of 16 residues. Per germline, CDR1 SGDLS and CDR2 YYNGEE. The CDR3 sequence: CASSVHPGQYTGELFF. The CDR3, as DNA: TGTGCCAGCAGCGTTCATCCGGGACAGTACACCGGGGAGCTGTTTTTT.

The V call is TRBV4-1, the J call TRBJ1-6; D not resolved. The CDR3 contains 15 residues. V gave up 0 bases and J gave up 4 bases, with 7 bases separating them. Looked up from germline, CDR1 is MGHRA and CDR2 is YSYEKL. CDR3 coding DNA: TGCGCCAGCAGCCAAGAGGGCACTTATAATTCACCCCTCCACTTT. Its protein product is CASSQEGTYNSPLHF.